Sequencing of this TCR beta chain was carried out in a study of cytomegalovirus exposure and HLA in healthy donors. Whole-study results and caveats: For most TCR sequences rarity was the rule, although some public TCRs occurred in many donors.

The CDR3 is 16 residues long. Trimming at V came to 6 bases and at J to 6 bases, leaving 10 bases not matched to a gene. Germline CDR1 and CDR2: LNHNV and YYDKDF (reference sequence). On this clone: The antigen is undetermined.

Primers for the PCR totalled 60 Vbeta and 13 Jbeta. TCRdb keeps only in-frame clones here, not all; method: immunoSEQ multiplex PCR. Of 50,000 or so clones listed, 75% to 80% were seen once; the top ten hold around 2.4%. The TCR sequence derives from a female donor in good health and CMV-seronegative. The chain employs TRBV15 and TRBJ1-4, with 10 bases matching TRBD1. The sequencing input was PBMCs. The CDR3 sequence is CATSPPPGQGYEKLFF. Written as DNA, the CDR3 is TGTGCCACCAGTCCTCCTCCGGGACAGGGGTATGAAAAACTGTTTTTT.